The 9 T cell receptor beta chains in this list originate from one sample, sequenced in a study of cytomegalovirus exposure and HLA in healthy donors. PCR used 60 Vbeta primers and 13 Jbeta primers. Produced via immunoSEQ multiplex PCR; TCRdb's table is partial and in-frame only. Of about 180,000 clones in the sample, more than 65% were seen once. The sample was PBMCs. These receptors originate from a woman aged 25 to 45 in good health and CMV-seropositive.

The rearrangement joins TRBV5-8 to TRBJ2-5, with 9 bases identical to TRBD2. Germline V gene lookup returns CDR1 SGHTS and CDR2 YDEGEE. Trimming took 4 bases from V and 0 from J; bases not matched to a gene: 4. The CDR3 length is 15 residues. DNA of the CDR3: TGTGCCAGCAGCCTTAGCGGGGGCAACCAAGAGACCCAGTACTTC. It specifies CASSLSGGNQETQYF.

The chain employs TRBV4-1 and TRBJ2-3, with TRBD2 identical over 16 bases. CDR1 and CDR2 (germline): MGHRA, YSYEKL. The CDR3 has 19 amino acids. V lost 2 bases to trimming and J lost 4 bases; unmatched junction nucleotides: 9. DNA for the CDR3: TGCGCCAGCAGCCAAATTGGGACTAGCGGGGGGGCAGCGTCAGATACGCAGTATTTT. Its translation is CASSQIGTSGGAASDTQYF.

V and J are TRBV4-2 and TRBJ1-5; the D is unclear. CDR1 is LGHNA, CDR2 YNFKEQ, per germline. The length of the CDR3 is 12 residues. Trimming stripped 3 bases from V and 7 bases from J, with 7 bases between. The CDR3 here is CASSQPGQPQHF. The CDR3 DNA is TGTGCCAGCAGCCAGCCGGGACAGCCCCAGCATTTT.

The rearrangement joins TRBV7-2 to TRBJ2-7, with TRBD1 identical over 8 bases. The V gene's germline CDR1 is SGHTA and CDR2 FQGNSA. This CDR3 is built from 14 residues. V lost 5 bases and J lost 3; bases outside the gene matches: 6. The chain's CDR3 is CASSRRQGIYEQYF. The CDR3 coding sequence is TGTGCCAGCAGCCGTCGACAGGGGATCTACGAGCAGTACTTC.

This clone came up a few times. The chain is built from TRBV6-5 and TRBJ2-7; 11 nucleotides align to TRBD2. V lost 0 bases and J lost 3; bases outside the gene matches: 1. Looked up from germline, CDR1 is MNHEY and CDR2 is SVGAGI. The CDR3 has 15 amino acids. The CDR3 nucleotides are TGTGCCAGCAGTTACTCGCTAGCGGGGGGCTACGAGCAGTACTTC. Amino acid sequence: CASSYSLAGGYEQYF.

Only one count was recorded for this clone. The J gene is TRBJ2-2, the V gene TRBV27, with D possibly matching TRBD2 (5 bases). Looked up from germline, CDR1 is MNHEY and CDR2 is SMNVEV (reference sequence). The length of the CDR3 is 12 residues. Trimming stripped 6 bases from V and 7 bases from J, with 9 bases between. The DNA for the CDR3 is TGTGCCAGCAGACCCAGCGGCGGGGAGCTGTTTTTT. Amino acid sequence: CASRPSGGELFF.

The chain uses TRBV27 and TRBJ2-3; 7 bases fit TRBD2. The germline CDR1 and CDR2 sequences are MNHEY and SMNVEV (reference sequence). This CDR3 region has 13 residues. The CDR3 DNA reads TGTGCTGCGGGGGAGGGGTTTCCAGATACGCAGTATTTT. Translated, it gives CAAGEGFPDTQYF.

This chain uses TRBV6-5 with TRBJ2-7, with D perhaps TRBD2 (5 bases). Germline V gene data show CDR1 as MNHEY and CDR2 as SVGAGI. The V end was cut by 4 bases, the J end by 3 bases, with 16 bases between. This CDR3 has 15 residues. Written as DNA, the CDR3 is TGTGCCAGCAGTTCCCTCAGGAGGCTAATCTACGAGCAGTACTTC. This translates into CASSSLRRLIYEQYF.

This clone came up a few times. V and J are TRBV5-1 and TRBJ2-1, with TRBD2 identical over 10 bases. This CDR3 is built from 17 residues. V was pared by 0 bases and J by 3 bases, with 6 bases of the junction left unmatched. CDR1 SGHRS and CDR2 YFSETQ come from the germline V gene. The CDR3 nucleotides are TGCGCCAGCAGCTTGGCAACGGCTAGCGGGGGCTACAATGAGCAGTTCTTC. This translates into CASSLATASGGYNEQFF.